These T cell receptor beta chains were read from a single sample in a study of T cell responses to AZD1222 COVID-19 vaccine. TCRdb's table, derived via immunoSEQ multiplex PCR, lists solely in-frame clones and lacks some. The sample has 160,000 or so clones, more than 85% seen once. The source was peripheral blood, collected after recovery from COVID-19. These receptor sequences come from an adult who had recovered from COVID-19. Each CDR3 is given with its conserved first and last residue. Fields, in order: CDR3 protein, CDR3 DNA, J gene, clone size, D gene, V gene. D genes are given only for firm matches. Size tells how often a clone was seen (once, few, many) or the class of an expanded clone, and some rows leave it out.

CDR3aa: CASSLGLGLAVTGELFF
CDR3nt: TGTGCCAGCAGCTTAGGCCTAGGACTAGCGGTCACCGGGGAGCTGTTTTTT
j_gene: TRBJ2-2
abundance: NA
d_gene: TRBD2
v_gene: TRBV11-2

CDR3aa: CASSLVAPTYEQYF
CDR3nt: TGTGCCAGCAGTTTAGTCGCCCCAACCTACGAGCAGTACTTC
j_gene: TRBJ2-7
abundance: NA
d_gene: NA
v_gene: TRBV27

CDR3aa: CASSSGTPFSSYNEQFF
CDR3nt: TGTGCCAGCAGCTCCGGGACACCTTTCTCCTCCTACAATGAGCAGTTCTTC
j_gene: TRBJ2-1
abundance: NA
d_gene: NA
v_gene: TRBV28

CDR3aa: CASSWDRDNSPLHF
CDR3nt: TGTGCCAGCAGCTGGGACAGGGATAATTCACCCCTCCACTTT
j_gene: TRBJ1-6
abundance: medium-sized
d_gene: TRBD1
v_gene: TRBV25-1

CDR3aa: CASSQFETNEKLFF
CDR3nt: TGTGCCAGCAGCCAATTCGAAACTAATGAAAAACTGTTTTTT
j_gene: TRBJ1-4
abundance: NA
d_gene: NA
v_gene: TRBV6-2/TRBV6-3

CDR3aa: CASSLTGMSYEQYF
CDR3nt: TGCGCCAGCAGCCTGACAGGGATGTCCTACGAGCAGTACTTC
j_gene: TRBJ2-7
abundance: NA
d_gene: TRBD1
v_gene: TRBV4-1

CDR3aa: CASSKGYTEAFF
CDR3nt: TGTGCCAGTAGCAAAGGCTACACTGAAGCTTTCTTT
j_gene: TRBJ1-1
abundance: NA
d_gene: NA
v_gene: TRBV19

CDR3aa: CASTSSGITDTQYF
CDR3nt: TGTGCCAGCACCTCTAGCGGGATCACAGATACGCAGTATTTT
j_gene: TRBJ2-3
abundance: NA
d_gene: TRBD2
v_gene: TRBV11-3

CDR3aa: CASFGASGSTYEQYF
CDR3nt: TGTGCCAGCTTTGGGGCTAGCGGTTCTACCTACGAGCAGTACTTC
j_gene: TRBJ2-7
abundance: NA
d_gene: TRBD2
v_gene: TRBV2

CDR3aa: CASSAPTRLSVTDNEQFF
CDR3nt: TGTGCCAGCAGCGCTCCCACGCGCCTCTCAGTTACGGACAATGAGCAGTTCTTC
j_gene: TRBJ2-1
abundance: NA
d_gene: NA
v_gene: TRBV7-9

CDR3aa: CASSDTPLHTDTQYF
CDR3nt: TGCGCCTCTTCGGATACCCCCTTACACACAGATACGCAGTATTTT
j_gene: TRBJ2-3
abundance: NA
d_gene: NA
v_gene: TRBV5-1

CDR3aa: CATSRNRGSGEKLFF
CDR3nt: TGTGCCACCAGCAGAAATCGGGGAAGTGGAGAAAAACTGTTTTTT
j_gene: TRBJ1-4
abundance: NA
d_gene: NA
v_gene: TRBV15

CDR3aa: CASSLGGPSSYNEQFF
CDR3nt: TGTGCCAGCAGCTTAGGGGGGCCGAGCTCCTACAATGAGCAGTTCTTC
j_gene: TRBJ2-1
abundance: once
d_gene: NA
v_gene: TRBV7-2

CDR3aa: CASSLPGQGAFKRF
CDR3nt: TGTGCCAGCAGCTTACCGGGACAAGGGGCATTCAAACGGTTC
j_gene: TRBJ2-4
abundance: NA
d_gene: NA
v_gene: TRBV5-4

CDR3aa: CATSSSGSHKYF
CDR3nt: TGTGCCACCTCGAGTAGCGGGAGTCATAAGTACTTC
j_gene: TRBJ2-7
abundance: NA
d_gene: TRBD2
v_gene: TRBV24-1

CDR3aa: CASSKGLADTGELFF
CDR3nt: TGCGCCAGCAGCAAGGGACTAGCGGACACCGGGGAGCTGTTTTTT
j_gene: TRBJ2-2
abundance: NA
d_gene: TRBD2
v_gene: TRBV5-1

CDR3aa: CASSLQGAVGTEAFF
CDR3nt: TGCGCCAGCAGCTTGCAGGGAGCGGTGGGCACTGAAGCTTTCTTT
j_gene: TRBJ1-1
abundance: NA
d_gene: NA
v_gene: TRBV5-1

CDR3aa: CASSSRTSVDTGELFF
CDR3nt: TGTGCCAGCAGCTCCCGTACCAGCGTCGACACCGGGGAGCTGTTTTTT
j_gene: TRBJ2-2
abundance: once
d_gene: NA
v_gene: TRBV7-9

CDR3aa: CASSRGPRELFF
CDR3nt: TGTGCCAGTAGTAGGGGCCCACGGGAACTGTTTTTT
j_gene: TRBJ1-4
abundance: once
d_gene: NA
v_gene: TRBV19

CDR3aa: CASSVEFQKRGGPGELFF
CDR3nt: TGTGCCAGCAGCGTAGAATTCCAGAAGCGGGGGGGCCCAGGGGAGCTGTTTTTT
j_gene: TRBJ2-2
abundance: NA
d_gene: TRBD2
v_gene: TRBV9